This entry features one TCR beta chain sequence. PCR was performed a second time for roughly 7 to 11 cycles using a sample-barcoded 5' primer and a J-beta primer mix. A template-switch adaptor with 12 random nucleotides tagged each cDNA molecule. From the 5' RACE reads, TCRdb called clonotypes with MiXCR, one entry per CDR3 protein. This table holds 1.8 million or so distinct CDR3 sequences, roughly two fifths found once. CDR1 is MNHEY, CDR2 SVGEGT, per germline. The CDR3 has 13 amino acids. The sample originates from a study of blood T cells in healthy people across ages. Sequenced: blood. The receptor comes from a human donor in good health. This chain connects TRBV6-2 or TRBV6-3 to TRBJ2-4, with D possibly matching TRBD1 (5 bases). The closer fit of TRBJ2-7 to the DNA end suggests the J call may be wrong. The CDR3 DNA is TGTGCCAGCAGGCGGACACAAGCCTACGAGCAGTACTTC. As protein: CASRRTQAYEQYF.